This TCR beta chain was found in a study of identical twins (dated by TCRdb to 2016 to 2018). Context from the whole study: TCR alpha and beta repertoires from monozygotic twins, unrelated adults of various ages and cord blood were deep-sequenced to test whether fetal clonotypes persist. Replicate twin experiments were performed at different times using different library preparation protocols to rule out contamination. The research as a whole found: In monozygotic twins, out-of-frame TCR alpha sharing was systematically underestimated by recombination models, although the models agreed with sharing between unrelated individuals. Out-of-frame TCR alpha sequences shared between twins showed an excess of low generation-probability sequences compared with coincidental sharing between unrelated individuals. Fewer insertions were carried by abundant cord blood beta clonotypes; a weaker similar trend was observed in young adult naive repertoires, while no such trend was observed in memory repertoires. Invariant T cells such as MAIT and iNKT could partly confound zero-insertion analyses, although diverse VJ usage argued against such confounding for most clonotypes. A weaker excess of twin sharing was found in beta out-of-frame sequences because the signal-to-noise ratio was lowered by fewer shared sequences. Because the same donors could not be followed over many years, the conclusions relied on cross-sectional statistical analysis.

From a lookup of the germline V gene, CDR1 and CDR2 are SQVTM and ANQGSEA. At the junction V is shortened by 7 bases and J by 2 bases, with 14 bases in between. The CDR3 runs 13 amino acids, cysteine and phenylalanine included. Left in the record is the CDR3 DNA by itself, 39 bases read in frame from the first base. Library preparation was by 5' RACE. The sequencing machine was an Illumina HiSeq 2000. Template switching introduced a universal primer binding site; the final cDNA contained a unique molecular identifier, enabling accurate counting of TCR cDNA molecules. First-strand cDNA for TCR alpha and beta chains was synthesized from specific primers in the conserved constant-segment region. To control for contamination, each cDNA library was double barcoded with a SMART-Mk sample barcode plus Illumina barcodes. TruSeq adapter sequences and Illumina sample barcodes were added in two successive PCR steps. The Illumina HiSeq platform was used with custom primers to sequence TCR alpha and beta cDNA libraries. Per the source publication's procedure: Raw reads were processed with MiGEC to extract unique molecular identifiers, and MiXCR was used to determine CDR3 positions. For each individual, recombination models were inferred using an EM algorithm with the repgenHMM and IGoR tools. The analysis of shared clonotypes was done with the tcR package in R, with sharing normalized by the product of cloneset sizes. To study raw recombination without the effects of thymic and clonal selection, out-of-frame nonproductive sequences were analyzed. Starting from the raw public reads, TCRdb applied fastp trimming at Q25, assembled clones with MiXCR and retained in-frame beta chains. Each record represents a unique CDR3 protein, reported with the most common genes and DNA among its rows. The V and J calls here are based on TCRdb, not the publication. For this sample the table gives some 1,600,000 distinct CDR3 sequences, of which around 33% were detected only once. The ten largest account for over 0.25% of the sample.

A few counts support this clonotype. No antigen is known for it. It has no much larger one-base neighbor in the sample; base qualities were not kept. Only healthy Caucasian donors were included. The source material was cord blood. The sequence came from a newborn girl in good health. The chain uses TRBV29-1 and TRBJ1-2; a weak D assignment points to TRBD1 (5 bases agree). The DNA sequence follows: TGCAGCGCAAATGGGGGGGACAACTATGGCTACACCTTC. Its product reads: CSANGGDNYGYTF. The variable domain in full, with residues beyond the CDR3 obtained from the reference TRBV29-1 and TRBJ1-2 genes, is SAVISQKPSRDICQRGTSLTIQCQVDSQVTMMFWYRQQPGQSLTLIATANQGSEATYESGFVIDKFPISRPNLTFSTLTVSNMSPEDSSIYLCSANGGDNYGYTFGSGTRLTVV.